What follows are 16 T cell receptor beta chains derived from one specimen sequenced in a study of blood T cell repertoires in COVID-19. Generated by immunoSEQ multiplex PCR, the TCRdb table keeps only in-frame clones and is missing some. Of more than 95,000 clones listed, 85% to 90% are singletons. Input material: peripheral blood. The source of these receptors is a human donor in a cohort sampled during active COVID-19.

This clone was observed a single time. This chain uses TRBV6-1 with TRBJ2-5, with TRBD2 matching 11 bases. CDR3 length equals 20 residues. V dropped 4 bases and J dropped 2; count of bases not matched to a gene: 18. Looked up from germline, CDR1 is MNHNS and CDR2 is SASEGT. The CDR3 DNA reads TGTGCCAGCAGTGGGGGCCCACTAGCGGGGGACCCATCGGGGCAAGAGACCCAGTACTTC. Protein product: CASSGGPLAGDPSGQETQYF.

This clone was found once. The genes are TRBV7-6 and TRBJ2-7; 9 nucleotides align to TRBD1. V shed 5 bases, J shed 5 bases, and the junction held 13 bases outside the gene matches. This CDR3 region has 16 residues. Germline-derived CDR1 and CDR2 are SGHVS and FNYEAQ. CDR3 bases: TGTGCCAGCAGCGTCCGGGACAGGGACTCCGGGGACGAGCAGTACTTC. Residues: CASSVRDRDSGDEQYF.

This clone was counted a single time. The gene calls are TRBV9 and TRBJ1-1; the D gene is possibly TRBD1 (5 bases). Germline-derived CDR1 and CDR2 are SGDLS and YYNGEE. The CDR3 is 15 residues long. V lost 3 bases and J 3 bases, leaving 15 bases between the germline ends. The CDR3 DNA reads as TGTGCCAGCAGCGCGCTTGGGGCAGGGTACACTGAAGCTTTCTTT. It encodes CASSALGAGYTEAFF. The complete variable domain, with remaining parts taken from reference TRBV9 and TRBJ1-1, reads DSGVTQTPKHLITATGQRVTLRCSPRSGDLSVYWYQQSLDQGLQFLIQYYNGEERAKGNILERFSAQQFPDLHSELNLSSLELGDSALYFCASSALGAGYTEAFFGQGTRLTVV.

The V and J genes are TRBV5-4 and TRBJ2-2; 8 positions match TRBD1. The CDR3 contains 16 residues. V was clipped by 0 bases and J by 1 base; unmatched bases: 2. In germline, CDR1 is SGHNT, CDR2 YYREEE (reference sequence). The CDR3 here is CASSLGTGRNTGELFF. The CDR3 DNA sequence: TGTGCCAGCAGCTTGGGGACAGGGAGGAACACCGGGGAGCTGTTTTTT. The complete variable domain, with remaining parts taken from reference TRBV5-4 and TRBJ2-2, reads ETGVTQSPTHLIKTRGQQVTLRCSSQSGHNTVSWYQQALGQGPQFIFQYYREEENGRGNFPPRFSGLQFPNYSSELNVNALELDDSALYLCASSLGTGRNTGELFFGEGSRLTVL.

The rearrangement links TRBV2 to TRBJ2-5; D is perhaps TRBD2 (6 bases). Trimming removed 6 bases at V and 5 bases at J, with 16 bases between. The CDR3 sequence is 14 residues long. Germline CDR1 reads SNHLY; CDR2 reads FYNNEI. The CDR3 bases are TGTGCCAGCAGGGGAGGCGGGACGGGGGAGACCCAGTACTTC. This translates into CASRGGGTGETQYF.

The chain joins TRBV10-3 to TRBJ2-7; 9 positions match TRBD1. Looked up from germline, CDR1 is ENHRY and CDR2 is SYGVKD. The J segment lost 3 bases and the V segment lost 4 bases, leaving 4 bases of the junction unmatched. The CDR3 length is 14 residues. For the CDR3, the DNA is TGTGCCATCAGTGGAGGGACAGGGTTCTACGAGCAGTACTTC. Protein: CAISGGTGFYEQYF.

The CDR3 DNA reads TGTGCCAGCAGCTCCCTGTCGTGGGCCGATGAGCAGTTCTTC. Translated: CASSSLSWADEQFF. The rearrangement uses TRBV7-3 and TRBJ2-1; D uncertain. Trimming removed 4 bases at V and 8 bases at J, with 15 bases between. The CDR3 is 14 amino acids. Germline assignment: CDR1 SGHTA and CDR2 FQGTGA.

CDR3 loop: CASSVGTGEYGYTF. DNA of the CDR3: TGTGCCAGCAGCGTAGGGACAGGGGAGTATGGCTACACCTTC. The gene calls are TRBV9 and TRBJ1-2; 9 bases line up with TRBD1. The germline CDR1 and CDR2 sequences are SGDLS and YYNGEE. The V gene end was trimmed by 0 bases and the J gene end by 5 bases; junction bases not matched to a gene: 2. This CDR3 has 14 amino acids.

The chain uses TRBV7-9 and TRBJ2-7; 7 nucleotides line up with TRBD2. The CDR3 contains 17 residues. V dropped 4 bases and J dropped 3; count of bases not matched to a gene: 15. Germline V gene lookup returns CDR1 SEHNR and CDR2 FQNEAQ (reference sequence). Here the CDR3 reads CASSSQSGTSPFYEQYF. CDR3 DNA: TGTGCCAGCAGCTCTCAAAGCGGGACTTCCCCTTTCTACGAGCAGTACTTC.

The gene calls are TRBV3-1 (or the pseudogene TRBV3-2) and TRBJ2-5; unclear D gene. There are 15 residues in the CDR3. Germline assignment: CDR1 LGHDT and CDR2 YNNKEL (reference sequence). V was pared by 3 bases and J by 5 bases, with 16 bases between. As DNA, the CDR3 is TGTGCCAGCAGCCAGGGCAGCACTCCAAGGGAGACCCAGTACTTC. Its protein product is CASSQGSTPRETQYF.

The chain uses TRBV19 and TRBJ2-3; 8 nucleotides align to TRBD1. This CDR3 is built from 16 residues. The junction had 3 bases not matched to a gene; V was cut back by 1 base and J by 0 bases. Germline loops: CDR1 LNHDA, CDR2 SQIVND (reference sequence). In nucleotides, the CDR3 is TGTGCCAGTAGTATAGGACAGGGGAAAAGCACAGATACGCAGTATTTT. The encoded protein is CASSIGQGKSTDTQYF.

The J gene is TRBJ2-2, the V gene TRBV10-3; weak D call: TRBD1 (6 bases). CDR3 length: 14 residues. Germline CDR1 and CDR2: ENHRY and SYGVKD. V was pared by 7 bases and J by 2 bases, with 11 bases between. The chain's CDR3 is CAITGQSNTGELFF. CDR3 DNA: TGTGCCATCACCGGACAGAGTAACACCGGGGAGCTGTTTTTT.

V is TRBV9 and J is TRBJ1-3; weak D call: TRBD1 (6 bases). The germline V gene has CDR1 SGDLS and CDR2 YYNGEE. CDR3 size: 16 residues. V was cut by 2 bases and J by 4 bases, with 16 bases left in between. The CDR3 loop reads CASSVGQGLAGNTIYF. For the CDR3, the DNA is TGTGCCAGCAGCGTGGGGCAGGGGCTCGCGGGAAACACCATATATTTT.

V gene TRBV18 combines with J gene TRBJ2-2, with no clear D. The CDR3 covers 15 residues. CDR1 is KGHSH, CDR2 LQKENI, per germline. V lost 3 bases and J 4 bases, leaving 12 bases between the germline ends. CDR3 in DNA: TGTGCCAGCTCACCCGTCCCGGGTGGCACCGGGGAGCTGTTTTTT. Its translation: CASSPVPGGTGELFF.

The chain has TRBV18 and TRBJ2-1; no reliable D call. The length of the CDR3 is 12 residues. V was trimmed by 3 bases and J by 3 bases, leaving 3 bases between them. Germline loops: CDR1 KGHSH, CDR2 LQKENI. This CDR3 reads CASSPSYNEQFF. The DNA for the CDR3 is TGTGCCAGCTCACCTAGCTACAATGAGCAGTTCTTC.

This chain joins TRBV6-5 and TRBJ2-7, with 7 bases matching TRBD1. Germline lookup yields CDR1 MNHEY and CDR2 SVGAGI. With V trimmed by 7 bases and J by 4 bases, 10 bases remained unmatched. The CDR3 sequence is 14 residues long. CDR3 bases: TGTGCCAGCAACGAACAGGGGTTCTCTTACGAGCAGTACTTC. Translation gives CASNEQGFSYEQYF.